Listed here is a single T cell receptor (beta chain). This sample stems from a study of control samples from healthy donors and cancer patients. CDR1 and CDR2 from the germline V gene are MNHEY and SVGAGI. The V end lost 2 bases, the J end lost 4 bases, and 8 bases lay between the germline ends. The CDR3 runs to 13 residues. Repertoires were generated with immunoSEQ multiplex PCR, while TCRdb's copy carries only in-frame clones and drops some. The profile shows approximately 90,000 clones, approximately 86% of them singletons. J is TRBJ1-1 and V is TRBV6-5; D uncertain. The sequencing input was blood. This receptor was identified in a man aged 25 to 40 in good health. CDR3 region: CASSYRRSTEAFF. The CDR3 bases are TGTGCCAGCAGTTACCGCCGCAGCACTGAAGCTTTCTTT.